This TCR beta chain was sequenced in a study of blood T cell repertoires in COVID-19. Whole-study context: Nucleic acid was either cDNA or gDNA, and it came from T cells, B-cell-depleted T cells, or PBMCs.

Germline CDR1 SGHVS, CDR2 FQNEAQ. V was pared by 1 base and J by 4 bases, with 1 base of the junction left unmatched. CDR3 length: 13 residues. Libraries were prepared by immunoSEQ multiplex PCR; TCRdb keeps only in-frame clonotypes and omits some of them. Among around 310,000 clones listed, 88% were seen once. The sequenced sample was PBMCs or T cells enriched from blood (not recorded which). The chain employs TRBV7-8 and TRBJ2-7; 7 bases line up with TRBD1. The sequence was collected from a man aged 25 to 40 who had recovered from COVID-19. CDR3 in amino acids: CASSLGDSYEQYF. CDR3 DNA sequence: TGTGCCAGCAGCTTAGGGGACAGTTACGAGCAGTACTTC.